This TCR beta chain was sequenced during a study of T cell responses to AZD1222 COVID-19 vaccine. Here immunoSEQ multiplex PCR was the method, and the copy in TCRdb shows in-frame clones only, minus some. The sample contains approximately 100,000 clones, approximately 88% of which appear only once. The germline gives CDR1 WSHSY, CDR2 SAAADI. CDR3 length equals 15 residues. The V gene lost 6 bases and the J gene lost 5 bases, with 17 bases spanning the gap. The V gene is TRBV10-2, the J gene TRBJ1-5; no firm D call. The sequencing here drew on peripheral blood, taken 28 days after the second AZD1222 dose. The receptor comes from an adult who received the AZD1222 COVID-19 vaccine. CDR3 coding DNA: TGCGCCAGCAGCGATTCAACGGGAGGAGATCAGCCCCAGCATTTT. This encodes CASSDSTGGDQPQHF.